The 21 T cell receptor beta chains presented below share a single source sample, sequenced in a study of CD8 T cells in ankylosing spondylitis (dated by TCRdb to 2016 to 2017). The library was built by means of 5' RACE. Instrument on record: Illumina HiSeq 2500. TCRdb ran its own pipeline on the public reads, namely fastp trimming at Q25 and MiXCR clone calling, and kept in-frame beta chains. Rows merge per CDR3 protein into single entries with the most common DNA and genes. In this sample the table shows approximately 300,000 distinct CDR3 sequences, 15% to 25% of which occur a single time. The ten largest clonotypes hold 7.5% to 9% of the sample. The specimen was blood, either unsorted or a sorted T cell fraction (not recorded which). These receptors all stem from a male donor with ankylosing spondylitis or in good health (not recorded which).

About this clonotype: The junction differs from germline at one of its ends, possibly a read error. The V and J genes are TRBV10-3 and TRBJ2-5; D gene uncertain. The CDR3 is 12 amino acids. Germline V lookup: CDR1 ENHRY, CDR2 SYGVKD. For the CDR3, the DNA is TGTGCCATCAGTGATGGCCAAGGGACCCAGTACTTC. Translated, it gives CAISDGQGTQYF.

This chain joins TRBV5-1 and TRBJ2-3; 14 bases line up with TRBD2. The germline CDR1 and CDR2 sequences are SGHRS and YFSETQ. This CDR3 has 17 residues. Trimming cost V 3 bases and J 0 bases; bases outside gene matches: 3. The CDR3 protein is CASSSGLAGASTDTQYF. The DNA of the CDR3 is TGCGCCAGCAGCTCGGGACTAGCGGGAGCCAGCACAGATACGCAGTATTTT.

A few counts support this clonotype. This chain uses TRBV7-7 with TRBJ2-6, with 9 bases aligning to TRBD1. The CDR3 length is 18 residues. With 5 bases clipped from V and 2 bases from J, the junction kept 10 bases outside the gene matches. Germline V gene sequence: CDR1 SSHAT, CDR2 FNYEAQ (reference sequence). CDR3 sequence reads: CASSPGTGKAPGANVLTF. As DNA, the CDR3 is TGTGCCAGCAGCCCAGGGACAGGGAAAGCACCTGGGGCCAACGTCCTGACTTTC.

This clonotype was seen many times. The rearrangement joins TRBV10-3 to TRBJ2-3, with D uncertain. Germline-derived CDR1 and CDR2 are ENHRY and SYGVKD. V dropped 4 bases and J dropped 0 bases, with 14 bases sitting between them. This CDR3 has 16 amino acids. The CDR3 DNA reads TGTGCCATCAGTGGCCCCCCGGGCCAAAGCACAGATACGCAGTATTTT. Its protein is CAISGPPGQSTDTQYF.

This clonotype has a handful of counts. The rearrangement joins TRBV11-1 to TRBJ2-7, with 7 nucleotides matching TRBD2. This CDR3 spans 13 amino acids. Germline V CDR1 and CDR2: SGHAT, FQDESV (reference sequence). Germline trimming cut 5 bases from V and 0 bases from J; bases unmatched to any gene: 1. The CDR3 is CASSRTSSYEQYV. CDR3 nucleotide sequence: TGTGCCAGCAGCAGGACTAGCTCCTACGAGCAGTACGTC.

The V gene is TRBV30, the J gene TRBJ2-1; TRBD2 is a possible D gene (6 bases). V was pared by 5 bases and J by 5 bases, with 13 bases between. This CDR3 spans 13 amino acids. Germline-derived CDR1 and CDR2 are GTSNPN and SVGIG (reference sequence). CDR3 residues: CAWYLEGHNEQFF. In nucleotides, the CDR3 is TGTGCCTGGTACTTGGAGGGGCACAATGAGCAGTTCTTC.

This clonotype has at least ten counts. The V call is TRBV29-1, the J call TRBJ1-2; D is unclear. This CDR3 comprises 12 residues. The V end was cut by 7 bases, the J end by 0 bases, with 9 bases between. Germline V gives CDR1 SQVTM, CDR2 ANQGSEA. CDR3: CSASLANYGYTF. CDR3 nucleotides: TGCAGCGCCTCGTTAGCTAACTATGGCTACACCTTC.

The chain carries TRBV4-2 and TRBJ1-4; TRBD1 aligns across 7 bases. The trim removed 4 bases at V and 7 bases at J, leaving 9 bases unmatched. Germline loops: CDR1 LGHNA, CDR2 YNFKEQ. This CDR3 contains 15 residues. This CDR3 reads CASSRDRSGGEKLFF. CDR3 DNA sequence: TGTGCCAGCAGCCGGGACAGATCGGGGGGTGAAAAACTGTTTTTT.

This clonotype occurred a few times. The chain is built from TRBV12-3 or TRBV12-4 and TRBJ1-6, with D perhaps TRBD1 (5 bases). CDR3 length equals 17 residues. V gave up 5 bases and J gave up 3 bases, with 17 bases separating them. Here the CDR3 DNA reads TGTGCCAGCAGTCCCCGTGGGGGGGACGGCTATAATTCACCCCTCCACTTT. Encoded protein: CASSPRGGDGYNSPLHF.

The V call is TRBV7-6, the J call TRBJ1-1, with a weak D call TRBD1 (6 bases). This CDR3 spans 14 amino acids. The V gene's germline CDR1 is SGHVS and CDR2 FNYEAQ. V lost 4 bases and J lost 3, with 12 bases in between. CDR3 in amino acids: CASSSTGPYTEAFF. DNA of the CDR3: TGTGCCAGCAGCTCCACAGGGCCGTACACTGAAGCTTTCTTT.

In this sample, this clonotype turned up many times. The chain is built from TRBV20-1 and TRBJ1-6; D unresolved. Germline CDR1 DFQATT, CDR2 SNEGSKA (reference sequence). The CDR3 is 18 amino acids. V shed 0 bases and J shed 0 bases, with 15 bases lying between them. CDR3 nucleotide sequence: TGCAGTGCTAGAGATCTGTCGGGCAGGAGCTCCTATAATTCACCCCTCCACTTT. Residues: CSARDLSGRSSYNSPLHF.

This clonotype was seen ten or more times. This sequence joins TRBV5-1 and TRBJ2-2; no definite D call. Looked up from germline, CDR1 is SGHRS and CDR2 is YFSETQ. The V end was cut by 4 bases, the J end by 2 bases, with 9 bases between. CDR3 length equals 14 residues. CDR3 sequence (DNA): TGCGCCAGCAGCCGCGACAAAAACACCGGGGAGCTGTTTTTT. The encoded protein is CASSRDKNTGELFF.

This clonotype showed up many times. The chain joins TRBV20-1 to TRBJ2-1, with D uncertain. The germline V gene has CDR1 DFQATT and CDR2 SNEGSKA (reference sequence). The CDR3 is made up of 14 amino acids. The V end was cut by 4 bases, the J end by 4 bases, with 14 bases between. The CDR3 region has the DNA TGCAGTGCTACCCGACAACCGTTTTACAATGAGCAGTTCTTC. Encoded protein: CSATRQPFYNEQFF.

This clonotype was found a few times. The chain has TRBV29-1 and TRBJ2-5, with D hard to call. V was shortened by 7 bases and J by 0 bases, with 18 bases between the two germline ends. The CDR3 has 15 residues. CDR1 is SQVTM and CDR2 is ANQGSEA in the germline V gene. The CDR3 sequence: CSAGGEAVDQETQYF. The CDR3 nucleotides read TGCAGCGCCGGTGGCGAGGCAGTCGACCAAGAGACCCAGTACTTC.

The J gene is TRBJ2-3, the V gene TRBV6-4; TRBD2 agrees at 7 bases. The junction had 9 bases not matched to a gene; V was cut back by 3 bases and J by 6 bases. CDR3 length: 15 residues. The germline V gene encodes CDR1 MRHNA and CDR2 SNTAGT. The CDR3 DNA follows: TGTGCCAGCAGTGAGATGGCGGGAGTGGGTGATACGCAGTATTTT. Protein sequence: CASSEMAGVGDTQYF.

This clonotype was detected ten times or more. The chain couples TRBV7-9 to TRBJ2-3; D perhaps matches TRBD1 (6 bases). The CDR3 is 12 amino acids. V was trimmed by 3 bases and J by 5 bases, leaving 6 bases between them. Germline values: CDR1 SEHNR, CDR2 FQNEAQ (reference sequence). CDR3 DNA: TGTGCCAGCAGCTTGACAGGAGATACGCAGTATTTT. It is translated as CASSLTGDTQYF.

The CDR3 loop reads CASSSSGNTGELFF. The CDR3 DNA reads as TGCGCCAGCAGCTCTAGCGGGAACACCGGGGAGCTGTTTTTT. This chain links TRBV5-1 with TRBJ2-2, with TRBD2 matching 7 bases. Germline values: CDR1 SGHRS, CDR2 YFSETQ. This CDR3 has 14 amino acids. V dropped 3 bases and J dropped 1; count of bases not matched to a gene: 0.

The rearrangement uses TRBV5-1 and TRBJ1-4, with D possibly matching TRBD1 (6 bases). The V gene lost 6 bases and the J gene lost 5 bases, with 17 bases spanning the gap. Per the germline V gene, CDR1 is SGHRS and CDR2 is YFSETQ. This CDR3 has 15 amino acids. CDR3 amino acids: CASTIDRPENEKLFF. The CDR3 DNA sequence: TGCGCCAGCACAATCGACAGGCCCGAGAATGAAAAACTGTTTTTT.

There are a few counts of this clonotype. CDR3 DNA: TGCAGTGCCCGACCGGGACTAGCGGGGCGCGAGACCCAGTACTTC. Translation: CSARPGLAGRETQYF. The chain combines TRBV20-1 with TRBJ2-5; 13 positions match TRBD2. The ends lost 6 bases at V and 5 bases at J; junction bases unmatched: 9. Germline-derived CDR1 and CDR2 are DFQATT and SNEGSKA (reference sequence). This CDR3 has 15 amino acids.

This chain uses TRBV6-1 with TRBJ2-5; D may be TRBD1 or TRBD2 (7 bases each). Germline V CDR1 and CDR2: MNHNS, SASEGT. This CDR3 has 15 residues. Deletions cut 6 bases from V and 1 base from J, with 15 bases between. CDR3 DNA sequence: TGTGCCAGCAGATCAGGGGGGGGGATCCAAGAGACCCAGTACTTC. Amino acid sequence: CASRSGGGIQETQYF.

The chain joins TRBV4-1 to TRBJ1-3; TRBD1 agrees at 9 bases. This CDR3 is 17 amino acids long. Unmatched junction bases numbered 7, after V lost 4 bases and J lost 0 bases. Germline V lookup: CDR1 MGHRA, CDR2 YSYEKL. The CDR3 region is CASSPRTGAHSGNTIYF. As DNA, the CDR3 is TGCGCCAGCAGCCCGAGGACAGGGGCTCACTCTGGAAACACCATATATTTT.